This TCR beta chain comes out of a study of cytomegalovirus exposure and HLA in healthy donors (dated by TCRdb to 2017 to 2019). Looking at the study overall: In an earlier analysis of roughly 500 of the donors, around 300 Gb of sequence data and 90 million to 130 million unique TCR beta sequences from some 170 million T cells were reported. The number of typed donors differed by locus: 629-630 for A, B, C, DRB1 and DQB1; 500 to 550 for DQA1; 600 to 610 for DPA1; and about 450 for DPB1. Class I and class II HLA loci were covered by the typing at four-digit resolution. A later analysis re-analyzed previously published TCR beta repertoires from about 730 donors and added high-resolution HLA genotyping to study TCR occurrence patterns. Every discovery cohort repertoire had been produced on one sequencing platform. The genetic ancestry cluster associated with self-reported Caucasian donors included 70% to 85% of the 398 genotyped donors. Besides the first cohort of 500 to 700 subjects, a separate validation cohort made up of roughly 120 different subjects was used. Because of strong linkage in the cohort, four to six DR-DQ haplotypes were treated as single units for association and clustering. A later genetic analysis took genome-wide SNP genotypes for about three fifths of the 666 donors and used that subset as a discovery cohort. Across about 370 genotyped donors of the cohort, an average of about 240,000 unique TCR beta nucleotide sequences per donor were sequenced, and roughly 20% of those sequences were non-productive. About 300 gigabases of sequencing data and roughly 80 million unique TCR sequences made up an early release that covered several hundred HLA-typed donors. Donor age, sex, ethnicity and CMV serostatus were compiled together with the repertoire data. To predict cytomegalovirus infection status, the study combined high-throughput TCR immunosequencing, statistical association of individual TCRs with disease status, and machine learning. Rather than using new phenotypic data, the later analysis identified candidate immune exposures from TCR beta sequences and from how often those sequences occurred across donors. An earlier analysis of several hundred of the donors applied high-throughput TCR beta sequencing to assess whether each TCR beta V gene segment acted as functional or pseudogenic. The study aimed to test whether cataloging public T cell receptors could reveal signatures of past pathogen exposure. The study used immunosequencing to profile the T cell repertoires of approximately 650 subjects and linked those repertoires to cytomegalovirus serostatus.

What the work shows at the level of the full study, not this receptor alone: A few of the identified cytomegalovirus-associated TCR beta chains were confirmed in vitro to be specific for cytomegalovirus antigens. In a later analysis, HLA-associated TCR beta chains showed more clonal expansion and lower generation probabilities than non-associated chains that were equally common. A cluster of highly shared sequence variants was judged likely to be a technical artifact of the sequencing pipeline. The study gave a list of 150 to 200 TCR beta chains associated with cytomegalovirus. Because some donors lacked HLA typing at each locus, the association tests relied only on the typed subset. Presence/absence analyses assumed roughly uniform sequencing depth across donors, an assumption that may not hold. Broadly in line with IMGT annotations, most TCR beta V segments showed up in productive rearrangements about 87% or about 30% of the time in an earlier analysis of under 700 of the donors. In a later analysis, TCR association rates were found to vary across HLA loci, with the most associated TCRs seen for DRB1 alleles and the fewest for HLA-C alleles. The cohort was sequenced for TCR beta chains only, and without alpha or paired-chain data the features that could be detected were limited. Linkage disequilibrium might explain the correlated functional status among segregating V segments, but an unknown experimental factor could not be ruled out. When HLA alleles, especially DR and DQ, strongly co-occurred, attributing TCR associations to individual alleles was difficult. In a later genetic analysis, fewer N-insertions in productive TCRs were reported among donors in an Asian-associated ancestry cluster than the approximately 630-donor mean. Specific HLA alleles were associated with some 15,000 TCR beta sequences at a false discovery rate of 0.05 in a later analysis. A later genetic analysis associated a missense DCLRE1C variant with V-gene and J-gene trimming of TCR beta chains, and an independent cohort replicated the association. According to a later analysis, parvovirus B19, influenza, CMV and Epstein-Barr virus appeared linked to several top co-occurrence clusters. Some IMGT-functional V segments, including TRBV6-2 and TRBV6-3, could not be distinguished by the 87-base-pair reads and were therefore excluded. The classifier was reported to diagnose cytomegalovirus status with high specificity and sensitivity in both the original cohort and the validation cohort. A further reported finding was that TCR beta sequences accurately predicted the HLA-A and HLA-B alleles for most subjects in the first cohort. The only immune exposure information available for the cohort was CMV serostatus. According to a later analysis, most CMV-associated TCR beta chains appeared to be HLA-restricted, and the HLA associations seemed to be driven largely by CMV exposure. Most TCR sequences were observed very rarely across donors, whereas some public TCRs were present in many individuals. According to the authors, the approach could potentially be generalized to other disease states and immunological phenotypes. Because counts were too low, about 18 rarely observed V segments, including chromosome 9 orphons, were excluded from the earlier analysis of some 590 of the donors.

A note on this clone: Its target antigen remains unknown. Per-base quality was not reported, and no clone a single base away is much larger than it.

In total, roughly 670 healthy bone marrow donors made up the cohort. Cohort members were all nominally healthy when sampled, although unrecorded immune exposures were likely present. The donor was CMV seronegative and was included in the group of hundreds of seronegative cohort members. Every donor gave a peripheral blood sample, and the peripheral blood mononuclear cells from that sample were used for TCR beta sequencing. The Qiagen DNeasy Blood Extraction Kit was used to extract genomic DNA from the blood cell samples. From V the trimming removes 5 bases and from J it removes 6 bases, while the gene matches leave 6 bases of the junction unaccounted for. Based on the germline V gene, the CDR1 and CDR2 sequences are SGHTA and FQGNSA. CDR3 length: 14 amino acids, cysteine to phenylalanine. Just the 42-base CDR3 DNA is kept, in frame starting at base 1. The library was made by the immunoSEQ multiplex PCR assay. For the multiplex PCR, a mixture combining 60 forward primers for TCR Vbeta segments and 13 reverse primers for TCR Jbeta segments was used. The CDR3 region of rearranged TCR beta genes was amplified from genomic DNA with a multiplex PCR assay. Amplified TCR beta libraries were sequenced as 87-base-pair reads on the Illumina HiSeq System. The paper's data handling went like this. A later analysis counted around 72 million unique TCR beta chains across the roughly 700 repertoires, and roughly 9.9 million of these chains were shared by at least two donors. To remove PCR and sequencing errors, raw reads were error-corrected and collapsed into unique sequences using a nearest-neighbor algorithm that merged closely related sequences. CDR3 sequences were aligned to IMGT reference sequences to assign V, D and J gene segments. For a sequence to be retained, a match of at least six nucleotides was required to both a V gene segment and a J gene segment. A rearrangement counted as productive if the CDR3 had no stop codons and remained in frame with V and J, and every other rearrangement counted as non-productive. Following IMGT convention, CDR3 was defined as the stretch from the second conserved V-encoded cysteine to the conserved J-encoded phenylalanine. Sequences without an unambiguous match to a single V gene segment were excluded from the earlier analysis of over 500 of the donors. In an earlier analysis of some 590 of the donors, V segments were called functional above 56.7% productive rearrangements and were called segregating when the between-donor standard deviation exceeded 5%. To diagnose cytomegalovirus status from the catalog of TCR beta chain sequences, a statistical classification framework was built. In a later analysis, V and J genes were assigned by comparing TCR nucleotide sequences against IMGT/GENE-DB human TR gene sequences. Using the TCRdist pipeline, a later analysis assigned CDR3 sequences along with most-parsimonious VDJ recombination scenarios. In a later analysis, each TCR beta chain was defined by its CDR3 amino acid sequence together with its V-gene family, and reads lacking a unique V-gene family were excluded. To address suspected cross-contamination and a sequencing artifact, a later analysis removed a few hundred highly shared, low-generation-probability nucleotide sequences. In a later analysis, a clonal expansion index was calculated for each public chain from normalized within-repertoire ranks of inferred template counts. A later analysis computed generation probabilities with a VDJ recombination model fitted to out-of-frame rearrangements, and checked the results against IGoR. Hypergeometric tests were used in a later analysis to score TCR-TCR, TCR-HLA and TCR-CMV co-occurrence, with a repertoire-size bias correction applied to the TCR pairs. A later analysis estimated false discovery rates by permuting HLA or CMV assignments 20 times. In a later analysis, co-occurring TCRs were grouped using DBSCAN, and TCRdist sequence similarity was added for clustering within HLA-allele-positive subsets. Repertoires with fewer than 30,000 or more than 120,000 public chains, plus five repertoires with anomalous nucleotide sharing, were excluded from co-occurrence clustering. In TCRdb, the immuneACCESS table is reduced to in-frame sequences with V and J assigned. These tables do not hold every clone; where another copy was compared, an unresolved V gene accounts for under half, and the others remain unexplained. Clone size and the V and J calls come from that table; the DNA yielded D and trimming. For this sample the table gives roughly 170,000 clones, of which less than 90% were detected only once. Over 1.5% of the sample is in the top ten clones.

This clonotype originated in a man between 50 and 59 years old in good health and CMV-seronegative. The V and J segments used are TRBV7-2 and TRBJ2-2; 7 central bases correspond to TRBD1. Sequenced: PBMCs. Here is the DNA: TGTGCCAGCAGCCGACAGGGCCTCTCCGGGGAGCTGTTTTTT. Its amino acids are CASSRQGLSGELFF.